One and the same sample provided the 5 T cell receptor beta chains below, sequenced in a study of blood T cell repertoires in COVID-19. Clones were read by immunoSEQ multiplex PCR, and TCRdb kept only the in-frame ones, dropping some. The table lists about 300,000 clones, 85% to 90% of them singletons. The sequencing input was peripheral blood. The receptors were sampled from a man aged 65 to 79 with acute or convalescent COVID-19.

V gene TRBV28 combines with J gene TRBJ1-6, with D uncertain. V was shortened by 1 base and J by 8 bases, with 12 bases between the two germline ends. The CDR3 covers 15 residues. Germline V lookup: CDR1 MDHEN, CDR2 SYDVKM. The CDR3 DNA is TGTGCCAGCAGTTTATCCCCCTCAGGTTATTCACCCCTCCACTTT. Translated: CASSLSPSGYSPLHF.

The chain uses TRBV4-3 and TRBJ2-3, with D possibly TRBD1 on 5 matching bases. CDR1 and CDR2 (germline): LGHNA, YSLEER. V was shortened by 3 bases and J by 2 bases, with 9 bases between the two germline ends. The CDR3 sequence is 14 residues long. CDR3 in amino acids: CASSQTDSTDTQYF. Written as DNA, the CDR3 is TGCGCCAGCAGCCAGACAGATTCCACAGATACGCAGTATTTT.

This clone was counted many times. This rearrangement joins TRBV19 to TRBJ2-3; D gene uncertain. V dropped 5 bases and J dropped 2 bases, with 14 bases sitting between them. CDR3 length: 15 amino acids. From germline, CDR1 is LNHDA and CDR2 SQIVND (reference sequence). CDR3 coding DNA: TGTGCCAGTAGTGTTCGCGGTTCTTACACAGATACGCAGTATTTT. Amino acids: CASSVRGSYTDTQYF.

Comments on this clone: Other DNA sequences from this sample encode an identical CDR3 as well. The chain has TRBV6-5 and TRBJ1-4, with no clear D. The CDR3 sequence is 15 residues long. The V end lost 0 bases, the J end lost 6 bases, and 11 bases lay between the germline ends. CDR1 is MNHEY and CDR2 is SVGAGI in the germline V gene. CDR3 DNA sequence: TGTGCCAGCAGTTACTCATCCGGGTTCGATGAAAAACTGTTTTTT. Encoded protein: CASSYSSGFDEKLFF.

The count of this clone is one. The chain combines TRBV6-5 with TRBJ1-1; 7 bases are shared with TRBD1. The CDR3 loop spans 14 amino acids. V trimming: 4 bases; J trimming: 1 base; junction bases outside the gene matches: 3. Germline CDR1 and CDR2: MNHEY and SVGAGI. CDR3 protein: CASSWTGRNTEAFF. For the CDR3, the DNA is TGTGCCAGCAGTTGGACAGGAAGGAACACTGAAGCTTTCTTT.